This is a list of T cell receptor beta chains from one sample in a study of CD8+CD57+ T cells in acquired aplastic anemia. Using its own MiXCR run on the reads, TCRdb lists one record per CDR3 protein. In the table there are about 180,000 distinct CDR3 sequences, 40% to 50% of which are singletons. Sequenced: sorted CD4+, CD8+, or CD8+CD57+ T cells (not recorded which) from PBMCs. The origin of the receptors is a human donor in good health. Both conserved end residues are trimmed from each CDR3. Fields, in order: V gene, CDR3 length, clone size, J gene, CDR3 protein. Clone size is not always given. Where it is, it says once, few, many or a class for expanded clones.

TRBV6-1	14	many	TRBJ2-7	ASSANRAYSSYEQY
TRBV2	12	many	TRBJ2-7	ASRPTSGRYEQY
TRBV2	13	-	TRBJ2-5	ASRDSGGFQETQY
TRBV15	14	few	TRBJ1-5	ATSRDLGQPHQPQH
TRBV20-1	12	-	TRBJ1-1	SARVPGPNTEAF
TRBV11-2	12	-	TRBJ2-1	ASSLVTSYNEQF
TRBV4-1	15	few	TRBJ2-3	ASSPPPSGSLADTQY
TRBV20-1	12	many	TRBJ2-5	SARAKGREETQY
TRBV20-1	13	-	-	SASPRGAAFNEQF
TRBV20-1	14	many	TRBJ2-1	SARDGTASSYNEQF
TRBV6-4	13	few	TRBJ1-6	ASSEVEQGNSPLH
TRBV5-1	15	many	TRBJ2-1	ASSLGGPQGKGHEQF
TRBV19	11	many	TRBJ2-5	ASSYAGPETQY
TRBV20-1	10	many	TRBJ2-3	SAIPSTDTQY
TRBV10-3	12	-	TRBJ1-2	AISESTENYGYT
TRBV2	13	few	TRBJ2-1	ASTVYAYGGNEQF
TRBV7-1	17	-	TRBJ2-1	ASSSIRESGRASYNEQF
TRBV11-2	13	-	TRBJ2-6	ASSLDGSGANVLT
TRBV15	12	few	TRBJ1-1	ATSDYQGAVEAF
TRBV20-1	13	many	TRBJ2-7	SARLSGRASYEQY
TRBV18	15	-	TRBJ2-2	ASSPPLKAGNTGELF
TRBV10-3	9	-	TRBJ2-7	AISELYEQY
TRBV10-3	10	-	TRBJ1-2	VISEVGSGYT
TRBV11-2	13	-	TRBJ2-1	ASSLLGGTDNEQF
TRBV2	11	-	TRBJ1-1	ASIGGGNTEAF
TRBV5-1	12	many	TRBJ2-3	ASSDAQGQDTQY
TRBV7-2	11	once	TRBJ1-2	ASRARGGYGYT
TRBV20-1	10	-	TRBJ2-7	SASGQGLEQY
TRBV11-3	11	-	TRBJ2-7	ASSSRGLGEQY
TRBV29-1	9	-	TRBJ1-1	SVVEGLVTF
TRBV7-6	12	-	TRBJ2-7	ASSFRTVSYEQY
TRBV15	11	-	TRBJ1-5	ASGVNLNQPQH
TRBV24-1	15	many	TRBJ2-3	ATSPAPGQFSTDTQY
TRBV12-3/TRBV12-4	12	many	TRBJ1-2	ASSLNYLSYGYT
TRBV2	12	-	TRBJ1-2	ASRDRGLFYGYT
TRBV10-3	14	few	TRBJ2-7	AISESPLGSAYEQY
TRBV20-1	10	-	TRBJ2-7	SARDLGHEQY
TRBV2	13	-	TRBJ2-1	ASRNRLSSYNEQF
TRBV7-2	10	-	TRBJ2-3	ASSFPPDTQY
TRBV5-5	14	-	TRBJ2-7	ASSVHHRGLLGEQC
TRBV2	11	-	TRBJ1-2	ASSPTSGDGCT
TRBV10-3	10	-	TRBJ1-6	AIRSDNSPLH
TRBV7-8	13	-	TRBJ2-1	ASSLGLAGLNEQF
TRBV19	11	once	TRBJ1-6	ASSIGDDSPLH
TRBV9	12	many	TRBJ1-4	ASSLTGRAEKLF
TRBV27	10	few	TRBJ2-2	ASSNRDRGLF
TRBV7-8	14	many	TRBJ2-3	ASSLFGTSDTDTQY
TRBV5-5	12	-	TRBJ2-7	ASSLAGADYGQY
TRBV3-1	12	many	TRBJ2-5	ASERIGLQETQY
TRBV5-4	14	many	TRBJ2-1	ASSLDGGGSYNEQF
TRBV29-1	16	-	TRBJ2-1	SVASRLAGGLRGNEQF
TRBV7-7	12	once	TRBJ2-1	ASSLAGDNTEQF
TRBV19	13	many	TRBJ2-1	ASSIAGQAYNEQF
TRBV9	12	-	TRBJ2-1	ASSALAGFGEQF
TRBV19	12	-	TRBJ1-6	ASSIGDGGSPLH
TRBV6-6	14	many	TRBJ2-3	ASSYPRGGLTDTQY
TRBV29-1	8	few	TRBJ1-1	SARNTEAF
TRBV10-3	13	many	TRBJ2-7	AISESTSGSYEQY
TRBV7-2	10	few	TRBJ2-3	ASRHFTDTQY
TRBV5-4	14	many	TRBJ1-6	ASSSDLGARNSPLH